This section outlines one T cell receptor (beta chain) sequence together with its context. Its target is not known. Germline CDR1 and CDR2: KGHSH and LQKENI. The CDR3 has 16 amino acids. V was pared by 6 bases and J by 0 bases, with 9 bases of the junction left unmatched. The TCR beta CDR3 regions underwent amplification using RNA transcripts as the source. Carried out on the TCR CDR3, a first-round RT-PCR used the HTBI primer set. TCRdb itself ran the multiplex PCR reads through MiXCR, one entry per CDR3 protein. The table includes about 420,000 distinct CDR3 sequences, roughly 15% detected once. These data come from a study of T cells in Graves' hyperthyroidism and ophthalmopathy. Whole-study results and caveats: Blood also carried most thyroid clonotypes expanded above 0.001. Stable hyperthyroidism was told apart from ophthalmopathy by a model built on 13 V-J features.

Stability of Graves' hyperthyroidism was defined as absent ophthalmopathy progression within 18 months. Uncontrolled infections, other autoimmune diseases, pregnancy or lactation led to exclusion of patients. The material sequenced was blood. This clonotype was obtained from a woman between 18 and 30 years old with Graves' hyperthyroidism. This rearrangement joins TRBV18 to TRBJ1-1; TRBD1 matches at 8 bases. CDR3 coding DNA: TGTGCCAGCTCTGCAAACCAGGGGGCTCTGAACACTGAAGCTTTCTTT. This translates into CASSANQGALNTEAFF.